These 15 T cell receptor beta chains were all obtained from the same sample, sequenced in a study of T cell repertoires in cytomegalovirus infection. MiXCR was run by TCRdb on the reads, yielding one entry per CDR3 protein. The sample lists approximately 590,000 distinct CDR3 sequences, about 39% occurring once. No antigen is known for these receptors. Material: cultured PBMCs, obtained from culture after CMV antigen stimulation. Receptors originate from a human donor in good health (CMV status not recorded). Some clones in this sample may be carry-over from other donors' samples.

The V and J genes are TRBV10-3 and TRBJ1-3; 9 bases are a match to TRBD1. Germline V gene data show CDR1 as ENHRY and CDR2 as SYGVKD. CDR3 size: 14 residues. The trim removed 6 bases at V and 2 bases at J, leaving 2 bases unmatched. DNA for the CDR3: TGTGCCATCAGAGGGACAGGGACTGGAAACACCATATATTTT. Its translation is CAIRGTGTGNTIYF.

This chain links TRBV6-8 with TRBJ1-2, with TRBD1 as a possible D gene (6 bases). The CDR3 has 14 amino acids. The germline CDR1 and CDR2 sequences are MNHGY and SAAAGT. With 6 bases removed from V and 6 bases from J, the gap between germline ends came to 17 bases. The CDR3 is CASRESYWTDGYTF. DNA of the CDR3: TGTGCCAGCAGGGAAAGCTATTGGACAGATGGCTACACCTTC.

CDR3 sequence (DNA): TGCAGTGCTAGAGTCTCGTCGGGACACCTTAACACTGAAGCTTTCTTT. Protein product: CSARVSSGHLNTEAFF. The chain uses TRBV20-1 and TRBJ1-1; maybe TRBD1 (6 bases). V lost 1 base, J lost 2 bases, and 17 bases lay in between. In germline, CDR1 is DFQATT, CDR2 SNEGSKA (reference sequence). This CDR3 spans 16 amino acids.

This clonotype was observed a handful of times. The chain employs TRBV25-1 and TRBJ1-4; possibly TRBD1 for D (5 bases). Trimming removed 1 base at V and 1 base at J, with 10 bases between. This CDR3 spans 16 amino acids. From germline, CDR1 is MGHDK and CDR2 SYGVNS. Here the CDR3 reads CASSEFGGVTNEKLFF. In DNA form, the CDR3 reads TGTGCCAGCAGTGAATTTGGAGGGGTAACTAATGAAAAACTGTTTTTT. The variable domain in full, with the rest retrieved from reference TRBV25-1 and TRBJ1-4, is EADIYQTPRYLVIGTGKKITLECSQTMGHDKMYWYQQDPGMELHLIHYSYGVNSTEKGDLSSESTVSRIRTEHFPLTLESARPSHTSQYLCASSEFGGVTNEKLFFGSGTQLSVL.

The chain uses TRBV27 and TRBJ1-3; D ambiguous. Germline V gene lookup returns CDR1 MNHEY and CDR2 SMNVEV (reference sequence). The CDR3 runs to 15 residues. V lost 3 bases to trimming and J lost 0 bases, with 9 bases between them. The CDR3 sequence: CASSFYPVSGNTIYF. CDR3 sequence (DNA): TGTGCCAGCAGTTTTTATCCGGTCTCTGGAAACACCATATATTTT.

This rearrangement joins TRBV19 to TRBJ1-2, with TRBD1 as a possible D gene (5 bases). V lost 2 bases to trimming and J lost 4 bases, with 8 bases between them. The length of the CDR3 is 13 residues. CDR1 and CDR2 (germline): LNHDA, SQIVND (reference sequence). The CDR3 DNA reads TGTGCCAGTAGTATACAGGGAACCTATGGCTACACCTTC. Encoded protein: CASSIQGTYGYTF.

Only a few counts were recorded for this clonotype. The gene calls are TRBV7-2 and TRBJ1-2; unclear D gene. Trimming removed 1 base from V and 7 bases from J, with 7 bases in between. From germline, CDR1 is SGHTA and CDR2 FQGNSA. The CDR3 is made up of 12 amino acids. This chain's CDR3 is CASSLVGSGYTF. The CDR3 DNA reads TGTGCCAGCAGCTTAGTGGGTTCTGGCTACACCTTC.

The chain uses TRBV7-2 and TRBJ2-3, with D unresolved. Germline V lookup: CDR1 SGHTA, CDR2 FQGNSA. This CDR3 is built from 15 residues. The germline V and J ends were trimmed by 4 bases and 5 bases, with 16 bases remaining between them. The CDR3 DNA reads TGTGCCAGCAGCTATGGACGACTGCCCGTAGATACGCAGTATTTT. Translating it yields CASSYGRLPVDTQYF. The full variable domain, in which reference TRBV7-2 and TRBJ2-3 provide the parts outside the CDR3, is GAGVSQSPSNKVTEKGKDVELRCDPISGHTALYWYRQSLGQGLEFLIYFQGNSAPDKSGLPSDRFSAERTGGSVSTLTIQRTQQEDSAVYLCASSYGRLPVDTQYFGPGTRLTVL.

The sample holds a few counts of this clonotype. The CDR3 nucleotides are TGTGCCAGCAGCCAAGATCCGGCGGGCCGGCTGTACTTC. Its translation: CASSQDPAGRLYF. This chain connects TRBV3-1 to TRBJ2-7; TRBD2 is a possible D gene (5 bases). CDR1 and CDR2 from the germline V gene are LGHDT and YNNKEL (reference sequence). The CDR3 totals 13 residues. The V end lost 0 bases, the J end lost 12 bases, and 15 bases lay between the germline ends.

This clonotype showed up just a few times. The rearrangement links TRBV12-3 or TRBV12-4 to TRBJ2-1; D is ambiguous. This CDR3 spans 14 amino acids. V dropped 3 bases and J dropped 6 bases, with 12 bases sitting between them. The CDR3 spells CASSLRLSGNEQFF. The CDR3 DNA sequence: TGTGCCAGCAGTTTGAGACTCTCAGGCAATGAGCAGTTCTTC.

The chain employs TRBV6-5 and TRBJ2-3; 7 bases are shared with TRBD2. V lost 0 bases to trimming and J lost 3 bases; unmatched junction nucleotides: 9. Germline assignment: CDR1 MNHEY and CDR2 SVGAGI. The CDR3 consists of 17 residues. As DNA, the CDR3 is TGTGCCAGCAGTTACTCCTACTTGGAACTAGCGACAGATACGCAGTATTTT. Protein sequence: CASSYSYLELATDTQYF.

CDR3 nucleotides: TGTGCCAGCAGCTTTACTAGCGGCCAAGAGACCCAGTACTTC. Its translation: CASSFTSGQETQYF. J is TRBJ2-5 and V is TRBV7-2; 8 bases are shared with TRBD2. CDR1 and CDR2 from the germline V gene are SGHTA and FQGNSA. V gave up 3 bases and J gave up 1 base; unmatched junction bases: 1. The CDR3 totals 14 residues.

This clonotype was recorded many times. For the CDR3, the DNA is TGTGCCAGCAGCCTGTGGGGCCTCCAATACAATGAGCAGTTCTTC. Translation gives CASSLWGLQYNEQFF. This chain links TRBV7-2 with TRBJ2-1, with D possibly matching TRBD1 (5 bases). Germline CDR1 reads SGHTA; CDR2 reads FQGNSA. V lost 5 bases and J 4 bases, leaving 15 bases between the germline ends. The CDR3 has 15 amino acids.

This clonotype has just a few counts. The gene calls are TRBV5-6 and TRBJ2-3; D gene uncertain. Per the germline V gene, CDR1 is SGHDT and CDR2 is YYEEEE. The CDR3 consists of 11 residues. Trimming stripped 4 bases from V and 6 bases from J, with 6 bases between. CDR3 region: CASSTWDTQYF. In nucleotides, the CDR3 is TGTGCCAGCAGCACATGGGATACGCAGTATTTT. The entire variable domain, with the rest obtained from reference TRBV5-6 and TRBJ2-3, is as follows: DAGVTQSPTHLIKTRGQQVTLRCSPKSGHDTVSWYQQALGQGPQFIFQYYEEEERQRGNFPDRFSGHQFPNYSSELNVNALLLGDSALYLCASSTWDTQYFGPGTRLTVL.

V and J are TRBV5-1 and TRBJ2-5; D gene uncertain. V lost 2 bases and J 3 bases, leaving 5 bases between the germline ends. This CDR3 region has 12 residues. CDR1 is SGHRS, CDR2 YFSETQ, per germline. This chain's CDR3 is CASSFTEETQYF. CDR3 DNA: TGCGCCAGCAGCTTTACCGAAGAGACCCAGTACTTC.